This T cell receptor beta chain was obtained from a study of blood T cell repertoires in COVID-19. Study-level background: Sources were T cells, B-cell-depleted T cells, or PBMCs; the material itself was cDNA or gDNA.

The CDR3 loop spans 15 amino acids. V shed 1 base and J 5 bases; nucleotides not matched to a gene: 5. In germline, CDR1 is SGHTA, CDR2 FQGNSA. Profiled with immunoSEQ multiplex PCR; TCRdb holds only in-frame clones, not every one. The sample includes 90,000 to 100,000 clones, roughly 88% seen only once; the top ten take roughly 25%. The TCR was taken from a man aged 55 to 70 with acute or convalescent COVID-19. The chain has TRBV7-2 and TRBJ1-5, with 7 nucleotides matching TRBD1. The sequenced sample was peripheral blood. In nucleotides, the CDR3 is TGTGCCAGCAGCTTAGAGACAGGGAGGTATCAGCCCCAGCATTTT. Protein product: CASSLETGRYQPQHF. The complete variable domain, with remaining parts taken from reference TRBV7-2 and TRBJ1-5, reads GAGVSQSPSNKVTEKGKDVELRCDPISGHTALYWYRQSLGQGLEFLIYFQGNSAPDKSGLPSDRFSAERTGGSVSTLTIQRTQQEDSAVYLCASSLETGRYQPQHFGDGTRLSIL.